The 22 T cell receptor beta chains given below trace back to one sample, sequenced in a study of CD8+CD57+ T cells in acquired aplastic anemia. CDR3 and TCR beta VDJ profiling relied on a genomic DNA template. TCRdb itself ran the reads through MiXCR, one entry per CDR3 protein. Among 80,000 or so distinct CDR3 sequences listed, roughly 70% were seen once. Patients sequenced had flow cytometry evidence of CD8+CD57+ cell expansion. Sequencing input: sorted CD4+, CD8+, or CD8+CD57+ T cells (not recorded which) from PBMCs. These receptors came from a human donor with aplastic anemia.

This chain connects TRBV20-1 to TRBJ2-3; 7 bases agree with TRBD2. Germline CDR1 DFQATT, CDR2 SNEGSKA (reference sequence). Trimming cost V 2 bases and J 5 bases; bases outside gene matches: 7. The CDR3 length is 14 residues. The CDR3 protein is CSARLGGGVDTQYF. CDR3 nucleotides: TGCAGTGCTAGATTGGGGGGGGGAGTAGATACGCAGTATTTT.

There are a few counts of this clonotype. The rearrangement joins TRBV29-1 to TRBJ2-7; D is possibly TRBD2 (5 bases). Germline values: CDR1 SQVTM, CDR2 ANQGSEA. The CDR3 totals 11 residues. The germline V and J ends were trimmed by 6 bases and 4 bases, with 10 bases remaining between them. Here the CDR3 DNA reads TGCAGCGTCCTAACGGGGTACGAGCAGTACTTC. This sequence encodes CSVLTGYEQYF.

In DNA, the CDR3 is TGTGCCAGCAGCCCCAGGGGGCCCGGGGAGCTGTTTTTT. Protein product: CASSPRGPGELFF. This sequence joins TRBV11-2 and TRBJ2-2; 8 positions agree with TRBD1. Trimming took 5 bases from V and 6 from J; bases not matched to a gene: 2. The CDR3 sequence is 13 residues long. CDR1 and CDR2 (germline): SGHAT, FQNNGV.

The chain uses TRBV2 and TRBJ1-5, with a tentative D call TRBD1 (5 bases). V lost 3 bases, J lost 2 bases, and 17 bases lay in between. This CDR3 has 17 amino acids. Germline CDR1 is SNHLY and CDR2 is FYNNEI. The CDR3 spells CASSDLGGADGNQPQHF. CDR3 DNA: TGTGCCAGCAGTGATCTTGGAGGGGCGGATGGCAATCAGCCCCAGCATTTT.

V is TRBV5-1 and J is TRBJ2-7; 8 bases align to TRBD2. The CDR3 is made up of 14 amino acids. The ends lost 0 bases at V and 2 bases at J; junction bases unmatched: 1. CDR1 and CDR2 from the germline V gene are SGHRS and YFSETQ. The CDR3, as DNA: TGCGCCAGCAGCTTGGTGGGACTAGCCTACGAGCAGTACTTC. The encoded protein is CASSLVGLAYEQYF.

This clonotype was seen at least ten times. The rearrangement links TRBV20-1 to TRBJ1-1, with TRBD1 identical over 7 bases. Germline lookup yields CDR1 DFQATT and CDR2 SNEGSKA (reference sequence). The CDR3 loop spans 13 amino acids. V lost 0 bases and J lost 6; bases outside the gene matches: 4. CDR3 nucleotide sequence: TGCAGTGCTAGAGACTACAGGGGCCCTGAAGCTTTCTTT. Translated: CSARDYRGPEAFF.

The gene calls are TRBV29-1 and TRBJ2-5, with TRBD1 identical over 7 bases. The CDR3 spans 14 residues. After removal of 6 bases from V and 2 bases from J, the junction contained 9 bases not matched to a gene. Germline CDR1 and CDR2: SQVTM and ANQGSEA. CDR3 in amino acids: CSVSLPGGQETQYF. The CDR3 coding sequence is TGCAGCGTGTCCCTCCCAGGGGGTCAAGAGACCCAGTACTTC.

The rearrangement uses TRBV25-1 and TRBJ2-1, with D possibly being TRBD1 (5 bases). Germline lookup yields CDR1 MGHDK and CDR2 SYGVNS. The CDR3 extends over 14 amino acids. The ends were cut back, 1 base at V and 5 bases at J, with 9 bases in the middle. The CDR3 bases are TGTGCCAGCAGTGAATTTACAGGACACAATGAGCAGTTCTTC. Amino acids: CASSEFTGHNEQFF.

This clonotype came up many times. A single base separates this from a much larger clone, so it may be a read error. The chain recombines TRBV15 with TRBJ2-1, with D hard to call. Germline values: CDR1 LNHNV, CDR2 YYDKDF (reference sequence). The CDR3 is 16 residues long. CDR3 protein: CATSGEALSSHNEQFF. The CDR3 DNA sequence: TGTGCCACCAGCGGAGAGGCATTGAGCTCCCACAATGAGCAGTTCTTC.

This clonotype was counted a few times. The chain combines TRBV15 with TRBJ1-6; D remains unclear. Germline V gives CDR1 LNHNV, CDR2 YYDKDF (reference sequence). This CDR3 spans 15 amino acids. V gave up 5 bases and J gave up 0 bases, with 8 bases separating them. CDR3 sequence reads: CATSAQGSYNSPLHF. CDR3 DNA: TGTGCCACCAGCGCGCAAGGCTCCTATAATTCACCCCTCCACTTT.

CDR3 sequence (DNA): TGTGCCACCAGTGATACGGGCGGGATCAGCACAGATACGCAGTATTTT. This encodes CATSDTGGISTDTQYF. The chain has TRBV24-1 and TRBJ2-3, with D maybe TRBD2 (6 bases). Germline CDR1 is KGHDR and CDR2 is SFDVKD. CDR3 size: 16 residues. V lost 3 bases and J 0 bases, leaving 12 bases between the germline ends.

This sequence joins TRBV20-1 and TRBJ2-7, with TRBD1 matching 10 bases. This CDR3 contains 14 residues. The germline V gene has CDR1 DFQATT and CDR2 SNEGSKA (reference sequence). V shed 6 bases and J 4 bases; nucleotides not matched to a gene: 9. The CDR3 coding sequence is TGCAGTGCAAACGACAGGGGGCTCCTGTACGAGCAGTACTTC. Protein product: CSANDRGLLYEQYF.

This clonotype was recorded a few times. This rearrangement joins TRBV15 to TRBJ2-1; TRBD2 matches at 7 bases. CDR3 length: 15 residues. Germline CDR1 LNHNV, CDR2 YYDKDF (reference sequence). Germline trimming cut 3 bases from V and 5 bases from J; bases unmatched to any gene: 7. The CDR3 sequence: CATSSERGRNNEQFF. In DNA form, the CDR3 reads TGTGCCACCAGCAGCGAGCGGGGTAGGAACAATGAGCAGTTCTTC.

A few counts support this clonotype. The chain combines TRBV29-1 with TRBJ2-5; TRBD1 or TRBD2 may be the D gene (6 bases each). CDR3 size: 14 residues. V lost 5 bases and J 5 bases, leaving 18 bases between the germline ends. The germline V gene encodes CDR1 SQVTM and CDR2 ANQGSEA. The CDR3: CSVPRWGAGETQYF. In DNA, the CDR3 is TGCAGCGTTCCTCGGTGGGGGGCCGGGGAGACCCAGTACTTC.

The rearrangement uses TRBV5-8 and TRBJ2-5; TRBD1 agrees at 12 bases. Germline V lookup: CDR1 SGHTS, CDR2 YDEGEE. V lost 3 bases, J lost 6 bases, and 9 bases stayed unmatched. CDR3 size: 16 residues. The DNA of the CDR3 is TGTGCCAGCAGCTCCACCGGGACAGGGGGCGGGAAGACCCAGTACTTC. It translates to CASSSTGTGGGKTQYF.

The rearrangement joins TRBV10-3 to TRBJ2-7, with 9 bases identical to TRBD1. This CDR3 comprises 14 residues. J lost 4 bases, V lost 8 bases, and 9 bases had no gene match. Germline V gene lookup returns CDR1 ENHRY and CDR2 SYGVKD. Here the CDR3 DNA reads TGTGCCATCTGTATACAGGGGGCAGCATACGAGCAGTACTTC. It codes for CAICIQGAAYEQYF.

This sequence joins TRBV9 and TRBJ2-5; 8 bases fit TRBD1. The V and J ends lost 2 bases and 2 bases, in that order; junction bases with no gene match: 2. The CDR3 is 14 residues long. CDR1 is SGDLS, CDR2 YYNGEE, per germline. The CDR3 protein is CASSVGTGQETQYF. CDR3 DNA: TGTGCCAGCAGCGTGGGGACAGGACAAGAGACCCAGTACTTC.

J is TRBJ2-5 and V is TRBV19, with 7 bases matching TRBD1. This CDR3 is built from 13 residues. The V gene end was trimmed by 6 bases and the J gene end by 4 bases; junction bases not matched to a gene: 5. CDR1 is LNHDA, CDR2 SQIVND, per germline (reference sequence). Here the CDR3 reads CASSTGTAETQYF. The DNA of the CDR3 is TGTGCCAGTAGCACCGGGACAGCAGAGACCCAGTACTTC. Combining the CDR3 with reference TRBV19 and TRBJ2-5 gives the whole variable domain DGGITQSPKYLFRKEGQNVTLSCEQNLNHDAMYWYRQDPGQGLRLIYYSQIVNDFQKGDIAEGYSVSREKKESFPLTVTSAQKNPTAFYLCASSTGTAETQYFGPGTRLLVL.

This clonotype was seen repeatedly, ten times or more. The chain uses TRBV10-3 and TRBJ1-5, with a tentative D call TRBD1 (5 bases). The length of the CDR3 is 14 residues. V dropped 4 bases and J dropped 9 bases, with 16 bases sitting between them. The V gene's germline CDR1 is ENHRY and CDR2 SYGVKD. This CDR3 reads CAISGETDRGPQHF. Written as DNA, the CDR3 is TGTGCCATCAGTGGGGAGACAGACCGGGGGCCCCAGCATTTT.

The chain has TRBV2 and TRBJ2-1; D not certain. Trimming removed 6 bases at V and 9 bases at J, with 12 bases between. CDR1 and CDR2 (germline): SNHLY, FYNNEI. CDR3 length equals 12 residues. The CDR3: CASRAPLGEQFF. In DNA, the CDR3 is TGTGCCAGCAGGGCGCCCCTAGGTGAGCAGTTCTTC.

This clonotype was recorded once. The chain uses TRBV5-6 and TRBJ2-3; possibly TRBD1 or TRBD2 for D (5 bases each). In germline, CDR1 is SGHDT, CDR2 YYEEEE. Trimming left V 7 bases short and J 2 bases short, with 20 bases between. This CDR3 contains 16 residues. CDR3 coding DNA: TGTGCCAGCGGCGCCTCGGGACGGCGGATCACAGATACGCAGTATTTT. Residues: CASGASGRRITDTQYF.

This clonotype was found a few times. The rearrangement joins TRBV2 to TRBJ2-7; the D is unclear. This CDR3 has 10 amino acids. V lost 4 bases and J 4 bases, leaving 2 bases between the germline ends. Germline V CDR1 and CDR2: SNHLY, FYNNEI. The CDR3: CASSGYEQYF. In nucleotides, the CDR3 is TGTGCCAGCAGTGGGTACGAGCAGTACTTC.